The 30 T cell receptor beta chains given below trace back to one sample, sequenced in a study of T cell responses to AZD1222 COVID-19 vaccine. Assay used: immunoSEQ multiplex PCR; TCRdb lists only in-frame clones, some missing. The table lists 130,000 to 150,000 clones, over 75% of them singletons. Sequenced material: peripheral blood, taken 28 days after the second dose of the MenACWY control vaccine. These receptors originate from an adult who received the MenACWY meningococcal vaccine as a control.

The CDR3: CASSVSVIADTQYF. The CDR3 nucleotides are TGTGCCAGCAGCGTCTCCGTAATTGCAGATACGCAGTATTTT. The chain joins TRBV5-4 to TRBJ2-3; D remains unclear. The CDR3 spans 14 residues. V lost 4 bases, J lost 4 bases, and 13 bases lay in between. Germline V gives CDR1 SGHNT, CDR2 YYREEE (reference sequence).

This chain joins TRBV24-1 and TRBJ2-1; D not certain. The CDR3 extends over 15 amino acids. Trimming stripped 4 bases from V and 1 base from J, with 10 bases between. Germline lookup yields CDR1 KGHDR and CDR2 SFDVKD. CDR3 DNA: TGTGCCACCAGTGACCCTATAAAGTCCTACAATGAGCAGTTCTTC. As protein: CATSDPIKSYNEQFF.

V usage is TRBV6-5 and J usage is TRBJ2-7, with TRBD1 matching 10 bases. Unmatched junction bases numbered 2, after V lost 4 bases and J lost 2 bases. The CDR3 contains 14 residues. Looked up from germline, CDR1 is MNHEY and CDR2 is SVGAGI. The CDR3 bases are TGTGCCAGCAGTTTAGGACAGGGGGCCTACGAGCAGTACTTC. Its protein is CASSLGQGAYEQYF.

The chain has TRBV30 and TRBJ2-5; 14 bases align to TRBD2. V was clipped by 4 bases and J by 5 bases; unmatched bases: 9. This CDR3 is built from 16 residues. CDR1 is GTSNPN and CDR2 is SVGIG in the germline V gene (reference sequence). CDR3 amino acids: CAWTTGTSGRWETQYF. The CDR3 region has the DNA TGTGCCTGGACAACCGGGACTAGCGGGAGATGGGAGACCCAGTACTTC.

CDR3 loop: CASSQLGGGSSYEQYF. The CDR3 DNA reads TGTGCCAGCAGCCAACTAGGTGGGGGGAGTTCCTACGAGCAGTACTTC. V gene TRBV7-2 combines with J gene TRBJ2-7; D perhaps matches TRBD2 (6 bases). The CDR3 length is 16 residues. V lost 5 bases and J 1 base, leaving 18 bases between the germline ends. Germline CDR1 SGHTA, CDR2 FQGNSA.

The CDR3 sequence is CASSSFGGSQPQHF. The CDR3 DNA follows: TGCGCCAGCAGCAGTTTTGGGGGATCTCAGCCCCAGCATTTT. The chain uses TRBV5-1 and TRBJ1-5, with TRBD1 as a possible D gene (5 bases). Trimming removed 4 bases from V and 6 bases from J, with 14 bases in between. Germline V CDR1 and CDR2: SGHRS, YFSETQ. This CDR3 is 14 amino acids long.

This clone showed up just a few times. The chain joins TRBV27 to TRBJ2-2, with 9 bases lining up with TRBD1. The length of the CDR3 is 15 residues. Germline values: CDR1 MNHEY, CDR2 SMNVEV (reference sequence). Trimming took 6 bases from V and 7 from J; bases not matched to a gene: 9. CDR3 nucleotide sequence: TGTGCCAGCAGCTATTCCGGGACAGGGTACGGGGAGCTGTTTTTT. Translation gives CASSYSGTGYGELFF.

The chain recombines TRBV7-3 with TRBJ2-7; 7 bases are a match to TRBD1. V dropped 2 bases and J dropped 4; count of bases not matched to a gene: 8. There are 15 residues in the CDR3. Germline-derived CDR1 and CDR2 are SGHTA and FQGTGA. As DNA, the CDR3 is TGTGCCAGCAGCTTAGTCCCAGGGGGAAAGTACGAGCAGTACTTC. This gives the protein CASSLVPGGKYEQYF. The whole variable domain, filled in from reference TRBV7-3 and TRBJ2-7, reads GAGVSQTPSNKVTEKGKYVELRCDPISGHTALYWYRQSLGQGPEFLIYFQGTGAADDSGLPNDRFFAVRPEGSVSTLKIQRTERGDSAVYLCASSLVPGGKYEQYFGPGTRLTVT.

The chain carries TRBV6-2 or TRBV6-3 and TRBJ1-2, with no clear D. This CDR3 region has 14 residues. CDR1 is MNHEY, CDR2 SVGEGT, per germline. The V end was cut by 0 bases, the J end by 4 bases, with 9 bases between. The CDR3 loop is CASSYSAQTYGYTF. CDR3 DNA: TGTGCCAGCAGTTACTCGGCGCAGACCTATGGCTACACCTTC.

V and J are TRBV7-2 and TRBJ2-5; D is possibly TRBD1 or TRBD2 (5 bases each). V lost 7 bases, J lost 3 bases, and 18 bases lay in between. CDR1 is SGHTA, CDR2 FQGNSA, per germline. There are 15 residues in the CDR3. In DNA, the CDR3 is TGTGCCAGCACCCGGACGGGGCCCATAAAAGAGACCCAGTACTTC. Amino acid sequence: CASTRTGPIKETQYF.

This clone was counted a single time. The rearrangement joins TRBV10-3 to TRBJ2-5; tentatively, D is TRBD2 (6 bases). The V gene lost 0 bases and the J gene lost 4 bases, with 9 bases spanning the gap. The germline V gene encodes CDR1 ENHRY and CDR2 SYGVKD. CDR3 length: 14 amino acids. The chain's CDR3 is CAISESGGVETQYF. The CDR3 DNA sequence: TGTGCCATCAGTGAGTCCGGAGGGGTAGAGACCCAGTACTTC.

The chain links TRBV7-2 to TRBJ1-6; D gene ambiguous. This CDR3 is built from 14 residues. Germline lookup yields CDR1 SGHTA and CDR2 FQGNSA. Trimming pared 2 bases from V and 5 bases from J, leaving 7 bases between. CDR3 coding DNA: TGTGCCAGCAGCTTAAGGGTGGATAATTCACCCCTCCACTTT. Amino acids: CASSLRVDNSPLHF.

The chain carries TRBV7-9 and TRBJ1-2; D is uncertain. Germline V gene data show CDR1 as SEHNR and CDR2 as FQNEAQ (reference sequence). The CDR3 contains 13 residues. V was cut by 1 base and J by 4 bases, with 7 bases left in between. The DNA of the CDR3 is TGTGCCAGCAGCTTAGGGCCGATCTATGGCTACACCTTC. It is translated as CASSLGPIYGYTF.

This chain connects TRBV7-2 to TRBJ2-5; D is tentatively TRBD1 or TRBD2 (5 bases each). The CDR3 loop spans 18 amino acids. V gave up 3 bases and J gave up 2 bases, with 22 bases separating them. Germline values: CDR1 SGHTA, CDR2 FQGNSA. CDR3: CASSLRWRSGTGQETQYF. CDR3 nucleotide sequence: TGTGCCAGCAGCTTGAGGTGGCGGTCCGGGACGGGGCAAGAGACCCAGTACTTC. Full variable domain (rest looked up from reference TRBV7-2 and TRBJ2-5): GAGVSQSPSNKVTEKGKDVELRCDPISGHTALYWYRQSLGQGLEFLIYFQGNSAPDKSGLPSDRFSAERTGGSVSTLTIQRTQQEDSAVYLCASSLRWRSGTGQETQYFGPGTRLLVL.

The V gene is TRBV4-3, the J gene TRBJ2-3; TRBD2 matches 15 bases. From germline, CDR1 is LGHNA and CDR2 YSLEER. The CDR3 runs to 20 residues. V lost 3 bases to trimming and J lost 0 bases; unmatched junction nucleotides: 10. CDR3 in DNA: TGCGCCAGCAGCCAGAGACCGGGACTAGCGGGAGGCGAGAGCACAGATACGCAGTATTTT. This codes for CASSQRPGLAGGESTDTQYF.

This chain uses TRBV28 with TRBJ1-1; no firm D call. The germline V and J ends were trimmed by 8 bases and 1 base, with 5 bases remaining between them. Germline lookup yields CDR1 MDHEN and CDR2 SYDVKM. The CDR3 consists of 11 residues. The CDR3 DNA reads as TGTGCCAGCCTTGAGAACACTGAAGCTTTCTTT. Translated: CASLENTEAFF.

V is TRBV7-3 and J is TRBJ2-3; the D gene is possibly TRBD2 (6 bases). The V end was cut by 4 bases, the J end by 5 bases, with 16 bases between. The CDR3 extends over 15 amino acids. The germline V gene has CDR1 SGHTA and CDR2 FQGTGA. The CDR3 nucleotides read TGTGCCAGCAGCTCCCTGGCAGGGCGGGGAGATACGCAGTATTTT. It encodes CASSSLAGRGDTQYF.

This chain links TRBV6-6 with TRBJ1-5, with 7 bases matching TRBD1. The CDR3 is 14 residues long. V trimming: 6 bases; J trimming: 7 bases; junction bases outside the gene matches: 9. Germline-derived CDR1 and CDR2 are MNHNY and SVGAGI (reference sequence). Here the CDR3 reads CASRTTGVGQPQHF. DNA of the CDR3: TGTGCCAGCAGGACAACAGGGGTTGGCCAGCCCCAGCATTTT.

This sequence joins TRBV5-1 and TRBJ2-2; possibly TRBD1 for D (5 bases). The CDR3 is 16 amino acids. V gave up 1 base and J gave up 0 bases, with 10 bases separating them. Germline values: CDR1 SGHRS, CDR2 YFSETQ. CDR3 region: CASSLMTDTNTGELFF. Here the CDR3 DNA reads TGCGCCAGCAGCTTGATGACAGATACGAACACCGGGGAGCTGTTTTTT.

V and J are TRBV30 and TRBJ2-2, with D possibly TRBD2 on 5 matching bases. The CDR3 totals 12 residues. The V gene's germline CDR1 is GTSNPN and CDR2 SVGIG (reference sequence). V was pared by 5 bases and J by 4 bases, with 8 bases between. CDR3 nucleotide sequence: TGTGCCTGGGGACTGACCACCGGGGAGCTGTTTTTT. Its translation is CAWGLTTGELFF.

This rearrangement joins TRBV15 to TRBJ1-1; D is undetermined. Trimming took 1 base from V and 6 from J, leaving 15 bases between them. The V gene's germline CDR1 is LNHNV and CDR2 YYDKDF (reference sequence). The CDR3 sequence is 15 residues long. CDR3 nucleotide sequence: TGTGCCACCAGCAGAGGAGGGTCCCCTGGGGCTGAAGCTTTCTTT. Protein sequence: CATSRGGSPGAEAFF.

CDR3: CASSAGGTSAGEQYF. CDR3 nucleotides: TGTGCCAGCAGCGCTGGGGGGACTAGCGCGGGCGAGCAGTACTTC. The gene calls are TRBV9 and TRBJ2-7, with TRBD2 matching 10 bases. V trimming: 3 bases; J trimming: 6 bases; junction bases outside the gene matches: 9. The CDR3 is 15 amino acids. CDR1 and CDR2 from the germline V gene are SGDLS and YYNGEE.

The chain links TRBV6-2 or TRBV6-3 to TRBJ2-5, with TRBD2 identical over 9 bases. There are 15 residues in the CDR3. From germline, CDR1 is MNHEY and CDR2 SVGEGT. Trimming took 5 bases from V and 4 from J; bases not matched to a gene: 8. The CDR3 protein is CASSRTSARLETQYF. The CDR3 bases are TGTGCCAGCAGTCGGACTAGCGCCCGGTTAGAGACCCAGTACTTC.

This clone appeared a single time. V is TRBV18 and J is TRBJ1-2; tentative D call: TRBD1 (6 bases). Germline V gene data show CDR1 as KGHSH and CDR2 as LQKENI. V lost 0 bases to trimming and J lost 4 bases, with 9 bases between them. The CDR3 extends over 14 amino acids. The CDR3 spells CASSPPGGGYGYTF. The CDR3 DNA follows: TGTGCCAGCTCACCACCCGGGGGCGGCTATGGCTACACCTTC.

The rearrangement joins TRBV7-9 to TRBJ2-1; 8 bases align to TRBD1. The CDR3 contains 13 residues. Germline V gives CDR1 SEHNR, CDR2 FQNEAQ (reference sequence). V was clipped by 6 bases and J by 7 bases; unmatched bases: 5. CDR3 amino acids: CASRSWTGNEQFF. CDR3 nucleotides: TGTGCCAGCAGATCCTGGACAGGGAATGAGCAGTTCTTC.

The V gene is TRBV14, the J gene TRBJ2-7; TRBD1 is a possible D gene (5 bases). V lost 3 bases and J lost 5, with 11 bases in between. CDR1 is SGHDN and CDR2 is FVKESK in the germline V gene. The CDR3 runs to 13 residues. The CDR3 DNA reads TGTGCCAGCAGCCAGGACCGGACAAACGAGCAGTACTTC. Protein product: CASSQDRTNEQYF.

This chain links TRBV6-6 with TRBJ1-6, with D possibly being TRBD1 (5 bases). Germline CDR1 and CDR2: MNHNY and SVGAGI (reference sequence). The germline V and J ends were trimmed by 6 bases and 7 bases, with 13 bases remaining between them. The CDR3 spans 14 residues. CDR3 nucleotide sequence: TGTGCCAGCAGGCCCACAGGACTCAATTCACCCCTCCACTTT. Translation gives CASRPTGLNSPLHF.

The chain is built from TRBV19 and TRBJ2-6; D ambiguous. V dropped 3 bases and J dropped 0 bases, with 6 bases sitting between them. This CDR3 comprises 15 residues. Germline lookup yields CDR1 LNHDA and CDR2 SQIVND (reference sequence). For the CDR3, the DNA is TGTGCCAGTAGTATTCGAGGCTCTGGGGCCAACGTCCTGACTTTC. It specifies CASSIRGSGANVLTF.

The chain links TRBV19 to TRBJ2-5; D call uncertain. Per the germline V gene, CDR1 is LNHDA and CDR2 is SQIVND (reference sequence). The CDR3 totals 11 residues. V was shortened by 5 bases and J by 4 bases, with 5 bases between the two germline ends. This CDR3 reads CASSPGETQYF. CDR3 sequence (DNA): TGTGCCAGTAGTCCTGGAGAGACCCAGTACTTC.

This rearrangement joins TRBV7-2 to TRBJ1-4; D gene ambiguous. Germline V gene sequence: CDR1 SGHTA, CDR2 FQGNSA. Trimming cost V 1 base and J 3 bases, with 9 bases left between them. The CDR3 runs 15 residues. The CDR3 nucleotides are TGTGCCAGCAGCTTAGGTGGAGCGGCTAATGAAAAACTGTTTTTT. Protein: CASSLGGAANEKLFF.